One and the same sample provided the 15 T cell receptor beta chains below, sequenced in a study of blood T cells in healthy people across ages. Using a J-beta primer mix together with a sample-barcoded 5' primer, a second PCR was run for about 6 to 12 cycles. TCRdb used MiXCR to reprocess the 5' RACE reads, holding one entry per CDR3 protein. The sample shows hundreds of thousands of distinct CDR3 sequences, approximately 50% of them seen only once. The specimen sequenced was blood. Receptors were obtained from a man in his sixties in good health.

This clonotype has a handful of counts. The CDR3 coding sequence is TGTGCCAGCAGCCCGACTAGCGGGGCCGTTAATGAGCAGTTCTTC. Its translation is CASSPTSGAVNEQFF. The chain is built from TRBV6-1 and TRBJ2-1; 11 bases agree with TRBD2. This CDR3 region has 15 residues. V dropped 6 bases and J dropped 7; count of bases not matched to a gene: 8. Germline V gene lookup returns CDR1 MNHNS and CDR2 SASEGT.

The chain carries TRBV7-9 and TRBJ2-3, with TRBD2 matching 7 bases. The CDR3 covers 16 residues. J was trimmed by 2 bases and V by 1 base; bases with no gene match: 6. Looked up from germline, CDR1 is SEHNR and CDR2 is FQNEAQ (reference sequence). The CDR3 is CASSLGSSGLTDTQYF. CDR3 coding DNA: TGTGCCAGCAGCTTAGGGTCTAGCGGACTCACAGATACGCAGTATTTT.

This clonotype was detected only once. The chain employs TRBV12-3 or TRBV12-4 and TRBJ2-3; 7 nucleotides line up with TRBD1. J gave up 3 bases and V 6 bases, and 6 bases lay outside the gene matches. The CDR3 is made up of 14 amino acids. CDR3 amino acids: CASRQGVETDTQYF. CDR3 DNA sequence: TGTGCCAGCAGGCAGGGGGTTGAGACAGATACGCAGTATTTT.

The V call is TRBV29-1, the J call TRBJ2-7; D is possibly TRBD2 (6 bases). The CDR3 is made up of 17 amino acids. Germline V gives CDR1 SQVTM, CDR2 ANQGSEA. Trimming stripped 5 bases from V and 10 bases from J, with 33 bases between. The CDR3 reads CSVPWGTGDLQGEAQYF. CDR3 DNA sequence: TGCAGCGTTCCTTGGGGCACAGGCGATCTACAAGGGGAGGCCCAGTACTTC.

This clonotype was seen at least ten times. The V and J genes are TRBV20-1 and TRBJ2-5, with 10 nucleotides matching TRBD1. The V gene's germline CDR1 is DFQATT and CDR2 SNEGSKA (reference sequence). Trimming at V came to 7 bases and at J to 4 bases, leaving 6 bases not matched to a gene. The CDR3 spans 13 residues. CDR3 residues: CSGRQGARETQYF. CDR3 nucleotides: TGCAGTGGCCGACAGGGGGCGAGAGAGACCCAGTACTTC.

The chain joins TRBV28 to TRBJ2-3; D is undetermined. With 8 bases removed from V and 5 bases from J, the gap between germline ends came to 8 bases. There are 11 residues in the CDR3. Germline assignment: CDR1 MDHEN and CDR2 SYDVKM. The CDR3: CASRLKDTQYF. In DNA form, the CDR3 reads TGTGCCAGCCGACTGAAAGATACGCAGTATTTT.

This clonotype was detected only a few times. This chain joins TRBV25-1 and TRBJ1-4; D might be TRBD1 (6 bases). The V end was cut by 6 bases, the J end by 11 bases, with 10 bases between. The germline CDR1 and CDR2 sequences are MGHDK and SYGVNS. This CDR3 has 11 residues. Here the CDR3 DNA reads TGTGCCAGCAGACAGGGTTGGAAACTGTTTTTT. Residues: CASRQGWKLFF.

V gene TRBV28 combines with J gene TRBJ1-1; D is unresolved. The CDR3 sequence is 12 residues long. V shed 0 bases and J shed 3 bases, with 2 bases lying between them. Germline V CDR1 and CDR2: MDHEN, SYDVKM. DNA of the CDR3: TGTGCCAGCAGTTTATGGGACACTGAAGCTTTCTTT. The encoded protein is CASSLWDTEAFF.

The chain couples TRBV20-1 to TRBJ2-7; D uncertain. The length of the CDR3 is 14 residues. Germline V gives CDR1 DFQATT, CDR2 SNEGSKA (reference sequence). V lost 0 bases and J lost 10, with 19 bases in between. Here the CDR3 reads CSARDDRVAESQYF. The CDR3 nucleotides read TGCAGTGCTAGAGATGATAGGGTGGCAGAGTCCCAGTACTTC.

This clonotype occurred a few times. The chain combines TRBV12-3 or TRBV12-4 with TRBJ1-4; D perhaps matches TRBD1 (5 bases). V was clipped by 6 bases and J by 7 bases, with 15 bases between them. This CDR3 spans 14 amino acids. CDR3 bases: TGTGCCAGCAGCCCCGCGGGGCCCGGTGAAAAACTGTTTTTT. Translated: CASSPAGPGEKLFF.

The rearrangement joins TRBV7-2 to TRBJ2-1, with 7 bases that match TRBD2. This CDR3 has 15 amino acids. Germline CDR1 and CDR2: SGHTA and FQGNSA. V lost 2 bases to trimming and J lost 4 bases; unmatched junction nucleotides: 5. The CDR3 DNA follows: TGTGCCAGCAGCTTAAGGTCTAGCGGATACAATGAGCAGTTCTTC. Encoded protein: CASSLRSSGYNEQFF.

CDR3 DNA sequence: TGTGCCAGCAGCCGGTCCGGGACTAGCGGCCTCAATGAGCAGTTCTTC. Translation: CASSRSGTSGLNEQFF. This chain connects TRBV4-2 to TRBJ2-1, with 11 bases aligning to TRBD2. The V segment lost 4 bases and the J segment 6 bases; nucleotides outside the gene matches: 8. Germline V gene sequence: CDR1 LGHNA, CDR2 YNFKEQ. CDR3 length: 16 amino acids.

There are a few counts of this clonotype. The J gene is TRBJ2-1, the V gene TRBV28; 8 nucleotides line up with TRBD2. The CDR3 has 16 amino acids. Germline V gene data show CDR1 as MDHEN and CDR2 as SYDVKM. With V trimmed by 10 bases and J by 0 bases, 11 bases remained unmatched. CDR3 region: CATSEQRGSSYNEQFF. The CDR3 nucleotides are TGTGCCACCTCCGAGCAGCGGGGGAGCTCCTACAATGAGCAGTTCTTC.

V is TRBV5-1 and J is TRBJ2-1; TRBD2 aligns across 8 bases. The DNA matches TRBJ2-7 better at its end, which makes the J call doubtful. Germline V lookup: CDR1 SGHRS, CDR2 YFSETQ. The length of the CDR3 is 16 residues. CDR3 sequence (DNA): TGCGCCAGCGGGGCGGGGGGTCCCAGCTCCTACAATGAGCAGTACTTC. The encoded protein is CASGAGGPSSYNEQYF.

The genes are TRBV20-1 and TRBJ2-7, with TRBD1 matching over 8 bases. This CDR3 region has 14 residues. Germline V gene lookup returns CDR1 DFQATT and CDR2 SNEGSKA (reference sequence). Losses at the gene ends were 0 bases for V and 4 bases for J; bases not matched to a gene: 5. CDR3 sequence: CSAREGRGRYEQYF. DNA for the CDR3: TGCAGTGCTAGAGAAGGCAGGGGGCGGTACGAGCAGTACTTC.